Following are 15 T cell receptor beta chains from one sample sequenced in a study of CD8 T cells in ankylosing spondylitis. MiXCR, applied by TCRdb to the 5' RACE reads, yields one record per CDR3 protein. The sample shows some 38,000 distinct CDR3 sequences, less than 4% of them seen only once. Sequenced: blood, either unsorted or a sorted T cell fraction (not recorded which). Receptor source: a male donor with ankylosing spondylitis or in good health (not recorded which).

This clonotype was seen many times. Written as DNA, the CDR3 is TGTGCCAGCAGTTCCGGACAGCTCTATGGCTACACCTTC. Translation: CASSSGQLYGYTF. The rearrangement joins TRBV9 to TRBJ1-2, with TRBD1 as a possible D gene (6 bases). The V end lost 5 bases, the J end lost 4 bases, and 12 bases lay between the germline ends. The CDR3 loop spans 13 amino acids. Germline V gene sequence: CDR1 SGDLS, CDR2 YYNGEE.

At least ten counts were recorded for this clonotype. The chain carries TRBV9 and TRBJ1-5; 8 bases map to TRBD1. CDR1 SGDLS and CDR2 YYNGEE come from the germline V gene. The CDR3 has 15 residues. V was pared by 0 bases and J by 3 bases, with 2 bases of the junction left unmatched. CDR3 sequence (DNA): TGTGCCAGCAGCGTAGGGGACAGGCTCAATCAGCCCCAGCATTTT. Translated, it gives CASSVGDRLNQPQHF. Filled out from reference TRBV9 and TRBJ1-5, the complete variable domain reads DSGVTQTPKHLITATGQRVTLRCSPRSGDLSVYWYQQSLDQGLQFLIQYYNGEERAKGNILERFSAQQFPDLHSELNLSSLELGDSALYFCASSVGDRLNQPQHFGDGTRLSIL.

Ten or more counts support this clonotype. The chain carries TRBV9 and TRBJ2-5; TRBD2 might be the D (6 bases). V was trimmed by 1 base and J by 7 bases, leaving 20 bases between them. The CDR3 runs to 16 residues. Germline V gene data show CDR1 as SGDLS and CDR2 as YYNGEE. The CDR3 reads CASSVFADQMGGTQYF. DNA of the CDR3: TGTGCCAGCAGCGTATTCGCTGACCAAATGGGGGGGACCCAGTACTTC. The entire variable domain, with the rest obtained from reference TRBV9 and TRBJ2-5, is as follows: DSGVTQTPKHLITATGQRVTLRCSPRSGDLSVYWYQQSLDQGLQFLIQYYNGEERAKGNILERFSAQQFPDLHSELNLSSLELGDSALYFCASSVFADQMGGTQYFGPGTRLLVL.

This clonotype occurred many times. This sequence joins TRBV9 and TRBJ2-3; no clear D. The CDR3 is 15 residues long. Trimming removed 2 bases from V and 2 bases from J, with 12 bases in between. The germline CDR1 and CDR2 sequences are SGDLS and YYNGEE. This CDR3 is CASSVRSAITDTQYF. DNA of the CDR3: TGTGCCAGCAGCGTCCGCAGTGCCATCACAGATACGCAGTATTTT.

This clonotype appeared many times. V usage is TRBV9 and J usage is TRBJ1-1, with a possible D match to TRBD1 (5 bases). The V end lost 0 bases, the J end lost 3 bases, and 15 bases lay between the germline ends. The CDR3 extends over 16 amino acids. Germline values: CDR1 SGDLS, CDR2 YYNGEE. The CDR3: CASSVAGEGADTEAFF. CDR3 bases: TGTGCCAGCAGCGTAGCGGGGGAGGGTGCGGACACTGAAGCTTTCTTT.

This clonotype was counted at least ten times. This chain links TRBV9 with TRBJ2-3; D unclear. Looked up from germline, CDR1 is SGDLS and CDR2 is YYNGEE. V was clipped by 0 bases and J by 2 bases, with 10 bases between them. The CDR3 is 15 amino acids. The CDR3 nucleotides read TGTGCCAGCAGCGTAGAGGTCTTCTACACAGATACGCAGTATTTT. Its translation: CASSVEVFYTDTQYF.

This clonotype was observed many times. The CDR3 loop is CASSVVVSANTGELFF. CDR3 DNA sequence: TGTGCCAGCAGCGTAGTAGTTAGCGCCAACACCGGGGAGCTGTTTTTT. The rearrangement uses TRBV9 and TRBJ2-2, with D possibly being TRBD2 (5 bases). Trimming stripped 0 bases from V and 2 bases from J, with 11 bases between. CDR3 size: 16 residues. Per germline, CDR1 SGDLS and CDR2 YYNGEE.

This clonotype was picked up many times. Written as DNA, the CDR3 is TGTGCCAGCAATCAGGCGGGGGCCGGGGAGCTGTTTTTT. Translating gives CASNQAGAGELFF. This chain uses TRBV9 with TRBJ2-2; TRBD2 matches 7 bases. The germline V gene encodes CDR1 SGDLS and CDR2 YYNGEE. There are 13 residues in the CDR3. With V trimmed by 6 bases and J by 6 bases, 5 bases remained unmatched.

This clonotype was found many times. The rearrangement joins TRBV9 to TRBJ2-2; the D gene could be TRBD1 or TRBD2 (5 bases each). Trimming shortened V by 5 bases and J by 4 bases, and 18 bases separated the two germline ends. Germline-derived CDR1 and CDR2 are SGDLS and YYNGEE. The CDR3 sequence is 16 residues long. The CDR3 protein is CASSARDGLLTGELFF. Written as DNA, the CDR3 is TGTGCCAGCAGTGCCCGGGACGGCCTCCTCACCGGGGAGCTGTTTTTT.

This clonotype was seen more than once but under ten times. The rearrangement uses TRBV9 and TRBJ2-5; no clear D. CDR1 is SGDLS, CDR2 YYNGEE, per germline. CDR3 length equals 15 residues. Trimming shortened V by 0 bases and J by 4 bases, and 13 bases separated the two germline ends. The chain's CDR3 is CASSVAPASLETQYF. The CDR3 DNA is TGTGCCAGCAGCGTAGCCCCGGCCTCACTAGAGACCCAGTACTTC.

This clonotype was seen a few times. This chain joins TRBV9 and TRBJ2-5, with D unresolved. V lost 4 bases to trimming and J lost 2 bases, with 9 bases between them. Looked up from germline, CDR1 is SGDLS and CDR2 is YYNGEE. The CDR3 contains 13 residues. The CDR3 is CASSISGQETQYF. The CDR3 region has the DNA TGTGCCAGCAGCATTAGTGGGCAAGAGACCCAGTACTTC. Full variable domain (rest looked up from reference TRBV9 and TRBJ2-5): DSGVTQTPKHLITATGQRVTLRCSPRSGDLSVYWYQQSLDQGLQFLIQYYNGEERAKGNILERFSAQQFPDLHSELNLSSLELGDSALYFCASSISGQETQYFGPGTRLLVL.

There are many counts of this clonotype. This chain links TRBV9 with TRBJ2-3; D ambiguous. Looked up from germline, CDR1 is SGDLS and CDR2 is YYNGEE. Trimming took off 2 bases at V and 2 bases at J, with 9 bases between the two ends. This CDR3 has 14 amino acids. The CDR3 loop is CASSVRATTDTQYF. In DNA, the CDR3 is TGTGCCAGCAGCGTCCGGGCCACCACAGATACGCAGTATTTT.

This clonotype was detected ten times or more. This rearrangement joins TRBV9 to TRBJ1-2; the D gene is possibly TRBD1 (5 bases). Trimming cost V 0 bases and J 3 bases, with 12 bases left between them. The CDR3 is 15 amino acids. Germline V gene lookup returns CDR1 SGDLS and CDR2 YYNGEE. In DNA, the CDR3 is TGTGCCAGCAGCGTAGAGGGTCAGGGATACTATGGCTACACCTTC. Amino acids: CASSVEGQGYYGYTF.

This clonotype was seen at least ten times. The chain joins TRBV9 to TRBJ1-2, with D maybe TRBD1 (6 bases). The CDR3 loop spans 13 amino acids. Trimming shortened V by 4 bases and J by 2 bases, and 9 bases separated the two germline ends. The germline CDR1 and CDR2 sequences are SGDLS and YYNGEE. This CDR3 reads CASSPGQNYGYTF. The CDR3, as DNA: TGTGCCAGCAGCCCCGGACAGAACTATGGCTACACCTTC.

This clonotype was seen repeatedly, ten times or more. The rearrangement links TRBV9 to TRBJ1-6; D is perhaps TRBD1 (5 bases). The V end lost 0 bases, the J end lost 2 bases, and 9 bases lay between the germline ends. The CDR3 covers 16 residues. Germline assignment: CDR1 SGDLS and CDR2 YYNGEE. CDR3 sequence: CASSVEGIPYNSPLHF. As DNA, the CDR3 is TGTGCCAGCAGCGTAGAGGGGATCCCCTATAATTCACCCCTCCACTTT.